A selection of T cell receptor beta chains follows, all from one sample in a study of T cell repertoires in cytomegalovirus infection. TCRdb redid the calling of the reads with MiXCR, one entry per CDR3 protein. Here the sample spans roughly 300,000 distinct CDR3 sequences, roughly 23% being singletons. The specimen sequenced was PBMCs. These receptors came from a human donor in good health (CMV status not recorded). Some clones in this sample may be carry-over from other donors' samples. Both conserved end residues are part of each CDR3. D genes are given only for firm matches. For some rows the clone size is stated as once, few or many, or as a class when expanded; others skip it.

j_gene,v_gene,abundance,d_gene,CDR3aa,CDR3nt
TRBJ1-2,TRBV2,NA,TRBD1,CASSGQGTGGYTF,TGTGCCAGCAGTGGACAGGGAACCGGGGGCTACACCTTC
TRBJ2-5,TRBV27,NA,TRBD2,CASSFIRGGGGETQYF,TGTGCCAGCAGTTTTATCCGGGGGGGAGGTGGGGAGACCCAGTACTTC
TRBJ1-1,TRBV7-6,many,TRBD1,CASSTTGGTEAFF,TGTGCCAGCAGCACGACAGGGGGCACTGAAGCTTTCTTT
TRBJ2-7,TRBV7-9,many,NA,CASSWLRNGYEQYF,TGTGCCAGCAGCTGGCTCCGGAACGGCTACGAGCAGTACTTC
TRBJ1-2,TRBV11-2,few,NA,CASSRGRLNYGYTF,TGTGCCAGCAGCAGGGGACGGTTGAACTATGGCTACACCTTC
TRBJ2-1,TRBV7-2,few,NA,CASSLQLGSGNEQFF,TGTGCCAGCAGCCTTCAGTTAGGGTCTGGCAATGAGCAGTTCTTC
TRBJ2-7,TRBV29-1,NA,NA,CSVGGSSYEQYF,TGCAGCGTTGGGGGATCCTCCTACGAGCAGTACTTC
TRBJ2-1,TRBV4-3,NA,TRBD2,CASSQDHLAGAIYNEQFF,TGCGCCAGCAGCCAAGATCATCTAGCGGGAGCCATCTACAATGAGCAGTTCTTC
TRBJ2-7,TRBV20-1,NA,TRBD1,CSASWDRGNYEQYF,TGCAGTGCTAGTTGGGACAGGGGTAACTACGAGCAGTACTTC
TRBJ1-1,TRBV30,NA,NA,CAYIRPVRHTEAFF,TGTGCCTACATTCGGCCCGTCCGGCACACTGAAGCTTTCTTT
TRBJ1-4,TRBV15,NA,TRBD1,CATSWTGSFEKLFF,TGTGCCACCAGCTGGACAGGGAGTTTTGAAAAACTGTTTTTT
TRBJ1-4,TRBV28,few,TRBD1,CASSFRTGAAEKLFF,TGTGCCAGCAGTTTCCGGACAGGGGCGGCTGAAAAACTGTTTTTT
TRBJ2-7,TRBV28,NA,NA,CASSKGRAYEQYF,TGTGCCAGCAGTAAGGGAAGGGCCTACGAGCAGTACTTC
TRBJ1-5,TRBV20-1,NA,TRBD1,CSASPGQGNQPQHF,TGCAGTGCTAGCCCGGGACAGGGGAATCAGCCCCAGCATTTT
TRBJ2-1,TRBV6-8,NA,TRBD2,CASRRGSGGFYNEQFF,TGTGCCAGCAGAAGGGGTAGCGGGGGTTTCTACAATGAGCAGTTCTTC
TRBJ1-4,TRBV19,NA,NA,CASTPTAATNEKLFF,TGTGCCAGTACTCCTACAGCTGCAACTAATGAAAAACTGTTTTTT
TRBJ2-7,TRBV6-2/TRBV6-3,NA,NA,CASSKPSAGPTGEQYF,TGTGCCAGCAGTAAACCCTCTGCCGGGCCTACGGGGGAGCAGTACTTC
TRBJ1-1,TRBV11-2,NA,NA,CASSPVYNNEAFF,TGTGCCAGCAGCCCGGTTTATAACAATGAAGCTTTCTTT
TRBJ2-7,TRBV19,NA,NA,CASRPLNSGAYEQYF,TGTGCCAGTAGACCGCTGAACTCGGGGGCCTACGAGCAGTACTTC
TRBJ2-3,TRBV20-1,NA,NA,CSAKIGRSATISTDTQYF,TGCAGTGCGAAGATTGGGCGGAGCGCTACGATCAGCACAGATACGCAGTATTTT
TRBJ2-2,TRBV6-2/TRBV6-3,NA,NA,CASSNGRNTGELFF,TGTGCCAGCAGTAACGGACGGAACACCGGGGAGCTGTTTTTT
TRBJ1-1,TRBV28,once,NA,CASSSSPQIWEMNTEAFF,TGTGCCAGCAGTTCCTCCCCCCAGATATGGGAGATGAACACTGAAGCTTTCTTT
TRBJ2-7,TRBV7-2,few,NA,CASSTRSYYEQYF,TGTGCCAGCAGCACACGTAGCTACTACGAGCAGTACTTC
TRBJ2-3,TRBV11-2,NA,NA,CASSLVTTSRPTDTQYF,TGTGCCAGCAGCTTAGTTACTACTAGCAGACCCACAGATACGCAGTATTTT
TRBJ2-7,TRBV7-2,once,TRBD2,CASSLDSAGAYEQYF,TGTGCCAGCAGCTTAGACTCAGCGGGAGCCTACGAGCAGTACTTC
TRBJ2-3,TRBV28,few,NA,CASSSVGGPRLDTQYF,TGTGCCAGCAGTTCGGTGGGAGGCCCCAGGTTGGATACGCAGTATTTT
TRBJ2-1,TRBV28,NA,TRBD2,CASRGTSGGKNEQFF,TGTGCCAGCAGAGGGACTAGTGGGGGCAAAAATGAGCAGTTCTTC
TRBJ1-5,TRBV4-2,few,NA,CASSQDWGHNQPQHF,TGTGCCAGCAGCCAAGATTGGGGCCATAATCAGCCCCAGCATTTT
TRBJ2-2,TRBV28,few,NA,CASRYEGVGELFF,TGTGCCAGCAGATACGAGGGCGTCGGGGAGCTGTTTTTT
TRBJ1-5,TRBV7-2,NA,NA,CASSRVGQPQHF,TGTGCCAGCAGCCGAGTAGGTCAGCCCCAGCATTTT
TRBJ2-1,TRBV7-2,few,TRBD1,CASSAGTGGVNEQFF,TGTGCCAGCAGCGCCGGGACAGGGGGTGTAAATGAGCAGTTCTTC
TRBJ2-3,TRBV30,NA,TRBD2,CAWSVNLAGLTDTQYF,TGTGCCTGGAGTGTGAATCTAGCGGGACTAACAGATACGCAGTATTTT
TRBJ1-3,TRBV5-1,NA,NA,CASSLGSGLGNTIYF,TGCGCCAGCAGCTTGGGTTCAGGGCTCGGAAACACCATATATTTT
TRBJ1-1,TRBV7-9,many,NA,CASSLFEGTEAFF,TGTGCCAGCAGCTTATTCGAGGGAACTGAAGCTTTCTTT
TRBJ2-6,TRBV6-6,NA,TRBD1,CASSYSDRGLGVLTF,TGTGCCAGCAGTTACTCCGACAGGGGGCTCGGCGTCCTGACTTTC
TRBJ2-5,TRBV28,many,NA,CASSPQKASGSQETQYF,TGTGCCAGCAGCCCGCAGAAGGCCAGTGGGAGCCAAGAGACCCAGTACTTC